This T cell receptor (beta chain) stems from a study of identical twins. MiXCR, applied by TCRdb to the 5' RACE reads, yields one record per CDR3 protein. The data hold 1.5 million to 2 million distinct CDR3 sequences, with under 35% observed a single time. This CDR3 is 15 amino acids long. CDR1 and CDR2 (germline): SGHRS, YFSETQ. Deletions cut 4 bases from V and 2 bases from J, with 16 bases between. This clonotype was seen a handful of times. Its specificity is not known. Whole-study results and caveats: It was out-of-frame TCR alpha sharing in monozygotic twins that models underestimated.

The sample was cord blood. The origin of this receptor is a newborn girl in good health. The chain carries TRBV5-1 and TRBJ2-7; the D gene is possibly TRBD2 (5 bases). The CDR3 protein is CASSLSASRTYEQYF. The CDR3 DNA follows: TGCGCCAGCAGCCTCTCGGCTAGCCGCACCTACGAGCAGTACTTC.